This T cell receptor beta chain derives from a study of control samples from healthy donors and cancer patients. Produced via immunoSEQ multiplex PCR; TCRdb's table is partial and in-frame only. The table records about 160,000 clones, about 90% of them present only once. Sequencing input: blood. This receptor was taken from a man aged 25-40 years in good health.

The CDR3 DNA reads as TGTGCCAGCATCAAAGGGGGCACAGATACGCAGTATTTT. Amino acid sequence: CASIKGGTDTQYF. V is TRBV7-2 and J is TRBJ2-3; perhaps TRBD1 as D (5 bases). Germline V gives CDR1 SGHTA, CDR2 FQGNSA. V lost 7 bases, J lost 1 base, and 9 bases lay in between. This CDR3 is built from 13 residues.